These 5 T cell receptor beta chains were sequenced from one sample in a study of blood T cell repertoires in COVID-19. This table comes from immunoSEQ multiplex PCR, and its TCRdb copy is limited to in-frame clones, with some not included. The top ten clones hold 4% to 6% of a sample with about 220,000 clones, less than 90% of them seen once. The specimen sequenced was peripheral blood. The receptors originated from an older woman who had recovered from COVID-19.

The rearrangement joins TRBV3-1 (or the pseudogene TRBV3-2) to TRBJ1-3; 8 bases are shared with TRBD1. V shed 4 bases and J 5 bases; nucleotides not matched to a gene: 4. Germline V CDR1 and CDR2: LGHDT, YNNKEL (reference sequence). This CDR3 has 14 amino acids. The CDR3 loop reads CASSPRTGRNTIYF. In DNA form, the CDR3 reads TGTGCCAGCAGCCCACGGACAGGGCGAAACACCATATATTTT.

This clone was seen a handful of times. V is TRBV25-1 and J is TRBJ2-2, with D maybe TRBD1 (6 bases). Germline V gene lookup returns CDR1 MGHDK and CDR2 SYGVNS. This CDR3 comprises 14 residues. Trimming took 3 bases from V and 6 from J, leaving 11 bases between them. DNA for the CDR3: TGTGCCAGCAGTGACCTCAGGGGTCCCGGGGAGCTGTTTTTT. Translated, it gives CASSDLRGPGELFF.

CDR3: CASSLNQGQASHEQYF. CDR3 DNA: TGTGCCAGCTCCCTAAACCAAGGACAGGCTTCCCACGAGCAGTACTTC. The V and J genes are TRBV5-5 and TRBJ2-7, with TRBD1 matching over 7 bases. The CDR3 is 16 residues long. Germline V gene data show CDR1 as SGHKS and CDR2 as YYEKEE (reference sequence). V lost 7 bases and J lost 5; bases outside the gene matches: 18. The whole variable domain, filled in from reference TRBV5-5 and TRBJ2-7, reads DAGVTQSPTHLIKTRGQQVTLRCSPISGHKSVSWYQQVLGQGPQFIFQYYEKEERGRGNFPDRFSARQFPNYSSELNVNALLLGDSALYLCASSLNQGQASHEQYFGPGTRLTVT.

The chain combines TRBV9 with TRBJ2-3, with TRBD1 matching 7 bases. This CDR3 is built from 15 residues. Germline V gene data show CDR1 as SGDLS and CDR2 as YYNGEE. With V trimmed by 0 bases and J by 4 bases, 5 bases remained unmatched. This CDR3 reads CASSVAFQGADTQYF. The CDR3 nucleotides read TGTGCCAGCAGCGTAGCGTTTCAGGGGGCAGATACGCAGTATTTT.

The V call is TRBV7-2, the J call TRBJ2-7; TRBD2 might be the D (5 bases). Germline lookup yields CDR1 SGHTA and CDR2 FQGNSA. The CDR3 is 14 amino acids. V was cut by 1 base and J by 0 bases, with 7 bases left in between. The CDR3 is CASSLGTYSYEQYF. In nucleotides, the CDR3 is TGTGCCAGCAGCTTAGGGACTTACTCCTACGAGCAGTACTTC.